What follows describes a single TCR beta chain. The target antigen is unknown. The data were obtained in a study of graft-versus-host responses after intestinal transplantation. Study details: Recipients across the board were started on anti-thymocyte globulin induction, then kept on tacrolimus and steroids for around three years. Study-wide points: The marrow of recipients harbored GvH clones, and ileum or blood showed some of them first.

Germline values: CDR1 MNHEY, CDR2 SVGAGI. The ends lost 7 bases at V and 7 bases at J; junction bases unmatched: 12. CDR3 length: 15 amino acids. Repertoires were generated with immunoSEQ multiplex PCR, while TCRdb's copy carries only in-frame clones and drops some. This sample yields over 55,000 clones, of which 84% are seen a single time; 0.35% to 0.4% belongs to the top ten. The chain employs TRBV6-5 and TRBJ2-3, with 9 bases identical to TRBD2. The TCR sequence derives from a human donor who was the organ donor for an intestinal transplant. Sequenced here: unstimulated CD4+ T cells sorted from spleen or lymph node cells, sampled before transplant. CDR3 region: CASIPLASGVNTQYF. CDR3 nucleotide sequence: TGTGCCAGCATTCCCCTCGCTAGCGGGGTGAATACGCAGTATTTT.